One sample yielded the 4 T cell receptor beta chains listed below, sequenced in a study of blood T cell repertoires in COVID-19 (dated by TCRdb to the early 2020s). Receptor amplification or capture employed the immunoSEQ multiplex PCR assay. TCRdb carries this immuneACCESS record with in-frame sequences only. Its versions omit some clonotypes, under half of them owing to an unresolved V gene in the studies checked, with the rest unexplained. The table for this sample lists 130,000 to 150,000 clones; around four fifths of them were counted only once. The ten largest clones add up to nearly 3% of the sample. Sequencing input: peripheral blood. The receptors were gathered from a woman aged 40 to 49 with active or convalescent COVID-19.

CDR3 region: CASSLGQGRFYNSPLHF. CDR3 in DNA: TGTGCCAGCAGCTTGGGACAGGGGCGGTTCTATAATTCACCCCTCCACTTT. V and J are TRBV5-4 and TRBJ1-6; 8 bases are shared with TRBD1. CDR1 is SGHNT and CDR2 is YYREEE in the germline V gene (reference sequence). The CDR3 runs 17 residues. The V and J ends lost 0 bases and 3 bases, in that order; junction bases with no gene match: 5.

The chain employs TRBV19 and TRBJ1-6; 8 positions match TRBD1. The V gene's germline CDR1 is LNHDA and CDR2 SQIVND (reference sequence). The CDR3 runs to 14 residues. Trimming cost V 5 bases and J 7 bases; bases outside gene matches: 4. The CDR3 DNA sequence: TGTGCCAGTAGTGTCAGGGGGCGGAATTCACCCCTCCACTTT. This encodes CASSVRGRNSPLHF.

This chain joins TRBV12-3 or TRBV12-4 and TRBJ2-1; a weak D match, TRBD1 (6 bases). With 5 bases removed from V and 15 bases from J, the gap between germline ends came to 20 bases. The CDR3 runs 13 residues. This chain's CDR3 is CASSPQGHPSPFF. DNA for the CDR3: TGTGCCAGCAGTCCCCAGGGACACCCGAGTCCGTTCTTC.

This clone was detected only a few times. V is TRBV30 and J is TRBJ2-7, with 8 bases lining up with TRBD1. The CDR3 covers 12 residues. Trimming at V came to 2 bases and at J to 5 bases, leaving 2 bases not matched to a gene. The germline V gene encodes CDR1 GTSNPN and CDR2 SVGIG (reference sequence). DNA of the CDR3: TGTGCCTGGAGTCCGGACAGGGACGAGCAGTACTTC. Its translation: CAWSPDRDEQYF.